What follows is one T cell receptor beta chain and its context. The record originates from a study of blood T cell repertoires in COVID-19. Study context: Samples representing acute and convalescent COVID-19 were sourced from the United States, Italy and Spain. Nucleic acid was either cDNA or gDNA, and it came from T cells, B-cell-depleted T cells, or PBMCs.

Original methodology: Reference gene primer amplification gave nucleated cell count estimates. The assay was immunoSEQ multiplex PCR, and TCRdb's table has in-frame clones only and misses some. Clonal size and the V and J genes are those of that table, whereas D and trimming came from the DNA. Of approximately 220,000 clones in the sample, approximately 84% were seen once. CDR1 and CDR2 (germline): MNHEY, SVGEGT. The CDR3 sequence is 15 residues long. Trimming took 2 bases from V and 2 from J; bases not matched to a gene: 3. This clonotype was sampled from a woman aged 55-69 years with acute or convalescent COVID-19. This chain connects TRBV6-2 or TRBV6-3 to TRBJ1-5, with 7 nucleotides matching TRBD1. The source material was peripheral blood. This chain's CDR3 is CASSYRGRGNQPQHF. In nucleotides, the CDR3 is TGTGCCAGCAGTTACAGGGGGCGCGGCAATCAGCCCCAGCATTTT.